This TCR beta chain was identified during a study of cytomegalovirus exposure and HLA in healthy donors. Overall study: About 180 million T cells yielded around 100 million unique TCR beta sequences, as an earlier analysis found. Overall study findings and caveats: Cytomegalovirus association was assigned to approximately 180 TCR beta chains.

Concerning this clone itself: Its target is not known.

The PCR contained 60 Vbeta and 13 Jbeta primers. As handled by the study authors: In a later analysis, some 10 million of about 80 million unique beta chains occurred in at least two donors. TCRdb's copy holds only in-frame clones and misses some; the assay was immunoSEQ multiplex PCR. The DNA gave D and trimming, while V, J and clone size come from that table. The sample records around 130,000 clones, 8.5% to 10% being singletons. Specimen: PBMCs. The TCR sequence derives from a man in his forties in good health and CMV-seronegative.

CDR3 nucleotide sequence: TGCGCCAGCAGCCAAGCCCCGGGTGTAAACACCGGGGAGCTGTTTTTT. It translates to CASSQAPGVNTGELFF. V and J are TRBV4-1 and TRBJ2-2; no definite D call. This CDR3 has 16 residues. The V gene's germline CDR1 is MGHRA and CDR2 YSYEKL. The germline V and J ends were trimmed by 1 base and 2 bases, with 11 bases remaining between them.